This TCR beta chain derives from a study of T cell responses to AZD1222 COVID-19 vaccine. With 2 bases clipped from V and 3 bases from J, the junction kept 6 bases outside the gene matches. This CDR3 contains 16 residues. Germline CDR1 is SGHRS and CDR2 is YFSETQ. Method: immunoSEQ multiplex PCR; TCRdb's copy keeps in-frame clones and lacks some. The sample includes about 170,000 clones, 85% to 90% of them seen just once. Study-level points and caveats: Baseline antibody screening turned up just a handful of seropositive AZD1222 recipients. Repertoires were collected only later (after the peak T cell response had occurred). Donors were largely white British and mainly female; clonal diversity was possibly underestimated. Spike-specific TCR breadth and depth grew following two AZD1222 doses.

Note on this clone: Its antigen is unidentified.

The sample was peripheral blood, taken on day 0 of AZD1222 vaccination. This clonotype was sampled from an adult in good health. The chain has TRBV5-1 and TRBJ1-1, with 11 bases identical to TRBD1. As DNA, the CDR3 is TGCGCCAGCAGCTTAGGACAGGGGGCGCTGGACACTGAAGCTTTCTTT. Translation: CASSLGQGALDTEAFF. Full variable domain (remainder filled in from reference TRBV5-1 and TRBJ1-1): KAGVTQTPRYLIKTRGQQVTLSCSPISGHRSVSWYQQTPGQGLQFLFEYFSETQRNKGNFPGRFSGRQFSNSRSEMNVSTLELGDSALYLCASSLGQGALDTEAFFGQGTRLTVV.